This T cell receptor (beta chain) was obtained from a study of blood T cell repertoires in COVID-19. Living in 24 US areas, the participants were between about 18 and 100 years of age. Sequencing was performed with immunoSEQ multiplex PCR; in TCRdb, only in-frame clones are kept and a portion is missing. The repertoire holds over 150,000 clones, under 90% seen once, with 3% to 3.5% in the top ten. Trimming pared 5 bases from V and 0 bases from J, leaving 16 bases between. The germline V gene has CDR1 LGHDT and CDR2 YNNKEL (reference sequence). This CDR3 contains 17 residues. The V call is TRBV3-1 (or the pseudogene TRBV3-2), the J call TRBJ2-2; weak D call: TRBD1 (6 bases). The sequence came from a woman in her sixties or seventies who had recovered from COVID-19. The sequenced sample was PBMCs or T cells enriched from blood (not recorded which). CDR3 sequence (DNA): TGTGCCAGCAGCTCCCACAGGGCCGGGCCGAACACCGGGGAGCTGTTTTTT. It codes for CASSSHRAGPNTGELFF.